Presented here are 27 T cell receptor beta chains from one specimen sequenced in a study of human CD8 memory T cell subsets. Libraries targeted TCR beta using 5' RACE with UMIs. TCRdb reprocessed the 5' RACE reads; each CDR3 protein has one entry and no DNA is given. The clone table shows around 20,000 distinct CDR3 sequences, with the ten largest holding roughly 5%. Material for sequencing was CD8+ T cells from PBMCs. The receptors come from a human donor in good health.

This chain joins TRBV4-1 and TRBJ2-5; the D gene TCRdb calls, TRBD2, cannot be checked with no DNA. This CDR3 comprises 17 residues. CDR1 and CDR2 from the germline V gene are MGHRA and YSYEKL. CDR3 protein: CASSQDGASGDQETQYF.

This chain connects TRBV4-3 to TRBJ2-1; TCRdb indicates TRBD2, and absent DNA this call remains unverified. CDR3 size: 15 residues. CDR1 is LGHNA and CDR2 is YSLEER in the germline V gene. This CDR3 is CASSPSGGPTDEQFF.

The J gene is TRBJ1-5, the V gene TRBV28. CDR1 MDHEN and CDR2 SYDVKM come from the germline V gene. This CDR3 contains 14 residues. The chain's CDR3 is CASSYRPANQPQHF.

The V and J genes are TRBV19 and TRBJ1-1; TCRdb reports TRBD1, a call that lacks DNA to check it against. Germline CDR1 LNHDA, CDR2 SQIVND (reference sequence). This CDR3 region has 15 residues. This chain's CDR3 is CASSPISGRNTEAFF.

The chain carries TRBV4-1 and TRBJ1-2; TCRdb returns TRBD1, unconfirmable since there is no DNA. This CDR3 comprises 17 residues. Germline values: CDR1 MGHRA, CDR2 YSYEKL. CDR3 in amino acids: CASSPTSFSGGDYGYTF.

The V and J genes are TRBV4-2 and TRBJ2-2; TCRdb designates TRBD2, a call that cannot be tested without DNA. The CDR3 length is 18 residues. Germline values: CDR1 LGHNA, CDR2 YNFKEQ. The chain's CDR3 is CASSQDWSSGHPTGELFF.

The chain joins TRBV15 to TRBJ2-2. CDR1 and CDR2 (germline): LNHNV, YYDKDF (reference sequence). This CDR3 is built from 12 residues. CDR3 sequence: CATSKYTGELFF.

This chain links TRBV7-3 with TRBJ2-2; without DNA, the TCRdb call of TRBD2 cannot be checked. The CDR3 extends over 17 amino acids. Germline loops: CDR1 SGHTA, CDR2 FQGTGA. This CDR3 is CASSATMTSPGTGELFF.

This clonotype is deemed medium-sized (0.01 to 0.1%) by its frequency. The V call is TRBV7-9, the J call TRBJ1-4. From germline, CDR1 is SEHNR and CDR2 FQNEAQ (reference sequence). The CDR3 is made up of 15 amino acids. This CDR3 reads CASSQDVATNEKLFF.

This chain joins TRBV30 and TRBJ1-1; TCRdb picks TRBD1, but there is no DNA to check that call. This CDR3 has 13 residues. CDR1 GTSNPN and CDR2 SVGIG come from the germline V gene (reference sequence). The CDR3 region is CACGQGINTEAFF.

The CDR3 loop reads CAISGGKQKSTYEQYF. The rearrangement uses TRBV10-3 and TRBJ2-7; with no DNA, the TCRdb D assignment of TRBD2 cannot be verified. The germline V gene encodes CDR1 ENHRY and CDR2 SYGVKD. The CDR3 spans 16 residues.

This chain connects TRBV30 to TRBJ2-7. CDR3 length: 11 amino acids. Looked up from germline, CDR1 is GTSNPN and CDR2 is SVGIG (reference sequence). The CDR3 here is CAWSPSYEQYF. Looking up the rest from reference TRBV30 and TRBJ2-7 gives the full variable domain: SQTIHQWPATLVQPVGSPLSLECTVEGTSNPNLYWYRQAAGRGLQLLFYSVGIGQISSEVPQNLSASRPQDRQFILSSKKLLLSDSGFYLCAWSPSYEQYFGPGTRLTVT.

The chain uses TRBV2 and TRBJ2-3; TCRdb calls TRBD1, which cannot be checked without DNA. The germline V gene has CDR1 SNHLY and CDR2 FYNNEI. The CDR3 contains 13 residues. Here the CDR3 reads CASSEWWGDTQYF. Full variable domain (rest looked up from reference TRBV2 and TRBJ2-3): EPEVTQTPSHQVTQMGQEVILRCVPISNHLYFYWYRQILGQKVEFLVSFYNNEISEKSEIFDDQFSVERPDGSNFTLKIRSTKLEDSAMYFCASSEWWGDTQYFGPGTRLTVL.

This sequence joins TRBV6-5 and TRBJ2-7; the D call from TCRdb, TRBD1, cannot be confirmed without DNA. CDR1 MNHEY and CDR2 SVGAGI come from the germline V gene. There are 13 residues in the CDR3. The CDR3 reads CASSYQGAMEQYF.

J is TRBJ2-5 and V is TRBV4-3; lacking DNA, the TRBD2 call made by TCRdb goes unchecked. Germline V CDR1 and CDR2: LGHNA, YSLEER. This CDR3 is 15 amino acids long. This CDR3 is CASSQDTEATETQYF.

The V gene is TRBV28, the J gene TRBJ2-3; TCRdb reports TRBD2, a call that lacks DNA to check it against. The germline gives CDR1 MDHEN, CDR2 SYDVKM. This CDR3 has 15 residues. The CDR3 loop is CASTKSGRATDTQYF.

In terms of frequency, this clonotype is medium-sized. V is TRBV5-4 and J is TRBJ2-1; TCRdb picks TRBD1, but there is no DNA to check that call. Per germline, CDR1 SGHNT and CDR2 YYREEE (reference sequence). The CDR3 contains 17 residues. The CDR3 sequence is CASSAERQGDYYNEQFF.

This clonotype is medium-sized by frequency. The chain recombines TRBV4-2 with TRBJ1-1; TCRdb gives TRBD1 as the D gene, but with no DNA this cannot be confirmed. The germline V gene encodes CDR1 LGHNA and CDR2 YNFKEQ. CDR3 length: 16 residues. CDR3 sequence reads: CASSQETGQMNTEAFF.

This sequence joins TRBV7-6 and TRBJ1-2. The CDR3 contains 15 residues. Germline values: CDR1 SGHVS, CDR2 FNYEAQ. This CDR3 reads CASSLEAKASYGYTF.

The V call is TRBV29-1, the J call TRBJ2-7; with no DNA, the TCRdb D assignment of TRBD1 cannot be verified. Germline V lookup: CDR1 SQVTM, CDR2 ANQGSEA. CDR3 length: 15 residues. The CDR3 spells CSVEGWQGEAYEQYF.

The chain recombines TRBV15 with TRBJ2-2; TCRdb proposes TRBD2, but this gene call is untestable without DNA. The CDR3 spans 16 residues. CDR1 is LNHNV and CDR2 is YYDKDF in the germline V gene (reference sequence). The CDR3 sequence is CATSRDWASAAGELFF.

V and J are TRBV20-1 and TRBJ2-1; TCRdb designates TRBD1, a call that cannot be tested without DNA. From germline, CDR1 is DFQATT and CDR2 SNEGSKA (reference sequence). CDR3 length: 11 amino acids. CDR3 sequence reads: CSAPQGIEQFF.

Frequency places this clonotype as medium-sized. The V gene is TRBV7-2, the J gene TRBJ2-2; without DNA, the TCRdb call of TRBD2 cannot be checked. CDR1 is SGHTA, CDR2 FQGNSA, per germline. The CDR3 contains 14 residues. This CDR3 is CASGGLPAGGELFF.

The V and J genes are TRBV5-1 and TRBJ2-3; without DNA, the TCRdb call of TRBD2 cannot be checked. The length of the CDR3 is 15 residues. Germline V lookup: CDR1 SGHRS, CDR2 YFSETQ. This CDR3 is CASRSGLAVTDTQYF.

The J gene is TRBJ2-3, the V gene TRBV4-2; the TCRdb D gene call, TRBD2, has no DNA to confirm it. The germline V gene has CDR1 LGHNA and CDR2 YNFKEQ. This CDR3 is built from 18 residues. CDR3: CASSQEFLAGGSTDTQYF.

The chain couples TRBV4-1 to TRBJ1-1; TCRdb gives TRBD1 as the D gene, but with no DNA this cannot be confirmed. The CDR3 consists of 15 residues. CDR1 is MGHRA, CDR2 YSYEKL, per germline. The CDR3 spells CASSALGRMNTEAFF.

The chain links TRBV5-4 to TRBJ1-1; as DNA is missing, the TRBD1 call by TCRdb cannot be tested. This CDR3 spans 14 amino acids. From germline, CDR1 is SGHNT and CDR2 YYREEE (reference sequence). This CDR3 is CASSPGQGPTEAFF.